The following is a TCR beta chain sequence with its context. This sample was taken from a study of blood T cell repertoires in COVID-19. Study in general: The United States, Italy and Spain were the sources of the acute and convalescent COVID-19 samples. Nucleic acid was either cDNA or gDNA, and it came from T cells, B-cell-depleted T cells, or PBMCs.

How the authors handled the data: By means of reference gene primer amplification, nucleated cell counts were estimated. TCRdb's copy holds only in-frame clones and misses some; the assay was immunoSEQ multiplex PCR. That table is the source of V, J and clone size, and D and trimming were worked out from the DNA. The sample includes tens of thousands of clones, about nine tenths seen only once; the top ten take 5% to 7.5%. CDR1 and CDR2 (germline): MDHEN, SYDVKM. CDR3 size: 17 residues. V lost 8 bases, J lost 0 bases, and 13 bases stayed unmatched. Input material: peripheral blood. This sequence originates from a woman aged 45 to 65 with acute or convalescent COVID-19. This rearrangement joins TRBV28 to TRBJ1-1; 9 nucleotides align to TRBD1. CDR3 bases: TGTGCCAGCCCCTCCGCGGGACAGGGAAACATGAACACTGAAGCTTTCTTT. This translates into CASPSAGQGNMNTEAFF.